This TCR beta chain was captured by sequencing in a study of regulatory T cells in long-lasting Graves disease. Study summary: The criterion for persistent Graves' disease was over 5 years of antithyroid drugs with positive TSH receptor antibodies.

With 2 bases clipped from V and 5 bases from J, the junction kept 6 bases outside the gene matches. Germline lookup yields CDR1 KGHSH and CDR2 LQKENI. This CDR3 is 14 amino acids long. HTBI primers from iRepertoire and Arm-PCR of CDR3 regions yielded the TCR beta libraries. TCRdb independently ran MiXCR on the multiplex PCR reads; one entry per CDR3 protein. The table includes roughly 500,000 distinct CDR3 sequences, about 20% detected once. Time point described: persistent/refractory GD, antithyroid drugs over 5 years with positive TRAb. Following extraction of RNA from PBMCs, that RNA was used to make the TCR library.

Sequencing used peripheral blood mononuclear cells (PBMCs), obtained when the disease was refractory, from a patient treated with antithyroid drugs. The sequence was obtained from a female donor with Graves disease. This sequence joins TRBV18 and TRBJ2-7, with 7 bases matching TRBD2. The CDR3 reads CASSPSGTINEQYF. The CDR3 bases are TGTGCCAGCTCACCATCAGGGACTATCAACGAGCAGTACTTC.